The TCR beta chain described here comes from a study of T cell changes during pregnancy in multiple sclerosis. This clone was seen a handful of times. CDR1 is SGHTA and CDR2 is FQGNSA in the germline V gene. Trimming shortened V by 5 bases and J by 2 bases, and 13 bases separated the two germline ends. This CDR3 contains 15 residues. Produced via immunoSEQ multiplex PCR; TCRdb's table is partial and in-frame only. The repertoire consists of roughly 93,000 clones, with about 91% occurring once and the leading ten covering about 2.5%. The specimen was peripheral blood, collected after pregnancy. The sequence was obtained from a female donor in good health, enrolled as a control in a pregnancy study. The genes are TRBV7-2 and TRBJ2-1; maybe TRBD2 (6 bases). DNA of the CDR3: TGTGCCAGCAGCCTAAGCGGGTCCGCCTACAATGAGCAGTTCTTC. This translates into CASSLSGSAYNEQFF.